The rows below give T cell receptor beta chains drawn from one sample of a study of beta chain features in type 1 diabetes. Some clones are missing from TCRdb's copy, which holds only in-frame ones; the method was immunoSEQ multiplex PCR. The sample carries 970,000 or so clones, about a sixth recorded once. Material: naive CD4+ T cells from blood. The source of these receptors is a young woman in good health. CDR3s include the opening cysteine and the closing phenylalanine or tryptophan. The order of the fields is D gene, clone size, J gene, V gene, CDR3 protein, CDR3 DNA. D genes are given only for firm matches. Part of the rows lack a size; the others show once, few, many or a class for expanded clones.

>TRBD2|.|TRBJ2-5|TRBV7-2
CASSTTSGRAETQYF
TGTGCCAGCAGCACGACTAGCGGGAGGGCAGAGACCCAGTACTTC
>TRBD1|few|TRBJ2-3|TRBV28
CASSFGQGVADTQYF
TGTGCCAGCAGTTTCGGACAGGGGGTCGCAGATACGCAGTATTTT
>TRBD2|.|TRBJ2-7|TRBV4-2
CASSTWSGSSYEQYF
TGTGCCAGCAGCACTTGGAGCGGGAGTTCGTACGAGCAGTACTTC
>TRBD2|.|TRBJ2-1|TRBV20-1
CSAELAVEQFF
TGCAGTGCTGAGCTAGCGGTTGAGCAGTTCTTC
>.|few|TRBJ2-6|TRBV7-3
CASSPLPGVGANVLTF
TGTGCCAGCAGCCCGCTCCCCGGGGTCGGGGCCAACGTCCTGACTTTC
>TRBD2|.|TRBJ2-7|TRBV4-1
CASSPTSGRYYEQYF
TGCGCCAGCAGCCCCACTAGCGGGAGGTACTACGAGCAGTACTTC
>.|.|TRBJ2-7|TRBV6-5
CATPNMLADYEQYF
TGTGCCACCCCCAATATGCTAGCAGACTACGAGCAGTACTTC
>.|.|TRBJ1-1|TRBV4-1
CASSQDWKVNTEAFF
TGCGCCAGCAGCCAAGATTGGAAAGTGAACACTGAAGCTTTCTTT
>.|.|TRBJ2-1|TRBV5-8
CASSLALTNNNEQFF
TGTGCCAGCAGCTTGGCGCTGACAAACAACAATGAGCAGTTCTTC
>.|.|TRBJ2-1|TRBV7-2
CASSTQQFF
TGTGCCAGCAGCACCCAGCAGTTCTTC
>.|.|TRBJ2-3|TRBV2
CASSDGVLQDTQYF
TGTGCCAGCAGTGACGGGGTCTTACAAGATACGCAGTATTTT
>TRBD1|few|TRBJ2-1|TRBV5-4
CASRQDRVNEQFF
TGTGCCAGCAGACAGGACAGGGTCAATGAGCAGTTCTTC
>TRBD2|.|TRBJ2-4|TRBV5-6
CASSSGPGLAKNIQYF
TGTGCCAGCAGCTCCGGGCCGGGACTAGCGAAAAACATTCAGTACTTC
>TRBD1|.|TRBJ1-3|TRBV7-9
CASSRGTGQKVTNTIYF
TGTGCCAGCAGCAGAGGGACAGGGCAAAAAGTTACAAACACCATATATTTT
>TRBD2|.|TRBJ2-7|TRBV28
CASRSGTSHYEQYF
TGTGCCAGCAGGTCCGGGACTAGTCATTACGAGCAGTACTTC
>TRBD1|few|TRBJ2-1|TRBV9
CASSPGQGFYNEQFF
TGTGCCAGCAGCCCGGGACAGGGGTTTTACAATGAGCAGTTCTTC
>.|few|TRBJ2-3|TRBV7-9
CASSLGTVSTDTQYF
TGTGCCAGCAGCTTAGGGACAGTTAGCACAGATACGCAGTATTTT
>.|few|TRBJ2-3|TRBV14
CASSQGDTQYF
TGTGCCAGCAGCCAAGGGGATACGCAGTATTTT
>TRBD2|.|TRBJ2-5|TRBV5-4
CASSLGTRREETQYF
TGTGCCAGCAGCCTCGGGACTAGGCGGGAAGAGACCCAGTACTTC
>TRBD2|.|TRBJ2-3|TRBV29-1
CSVQSGSGTDTQYF
TGCAGCGTTCAAAGCGGGAGCGGCACAGATACGCAGTATTTT
>.|.|TRBJ2-3|TRBV5-4
CASSYSTDTQYF
TGTGCCAGCAGCTATAGCACAGATACGCAGTATTTT
>TRBD2|.|TRBJ2-5|TRBV6-5
CASSYGGGQKTQYF
TGTGCCAGCAGTTACGGGGGAGGGCAAAAGACCCAGTACTTC
>.|.|TRBJ2-1|TRBV5-1
CASSLGPGNGEQFF
TGCGCCAGCAGCTTGGGCCCGGGGAACGGGGAGCAGTTCTTC
>TRBD2|few|TRBJ2-2|TRBV27
CASSPRTSGRGGELFF
TGTGCCAGCAGTCCTCGGACTAGCGGGAGAGGCGGGGAGCTGTTTTTT
>TRBD1|.|TRBJ1-1|TRBV5-6
CASSGGQGDTEAFF
TGTGCCAGCAGCGGGGGACAGGGAGACACTGAAGCTTTCTTT
>.|few|TRBJ1-1|TRBV9
CASSVGMNTEAFF
TGTGCCAGCAGCGTCGGGATGAACACTGAAGCTTTCTTT
>.|few|TRBJ1-1|TRBV18
CASSPMEQNRLNTEAFF
TGTGCCAGCTCACCAATGGAGCAGAACAGACTGAACACTGAAGCTTTCTTT
>TRBD2|.|TRBJ2-1|TRBV18
CASSPETSGTPQFF
TGTGCCAGCTCACCGGAGACTAGCGGGACTCCACAGTTCTTC
>.|.|TRBJ2-5|TRBV10-3
CAISGGGYQETQYF
TGTGCCATCTCTGGCGGAGGGTACCAAGAGACCCAGTACTTC
>.|.|TRBJ2-7|TRBV21-1
CASSKGTSGSPYEQYF
TGTGCCAGCAGCAAAGGCACTAGCGGGAGTCCCTACGAGCAGTACTTC
>TRBD1|.|TRBJ1-1|TRBV19
CASSRGQGPTEAFF
TGTGCCAGTAGTAGGGGACAGGGCCCCACTGAAGCTTTCTTT
>TRBD1|.|TRBJ1-1|TRBV5-1
CASSLAPGGMNTEAFF
TGCGCCAGCAGCTTGGCGCCAGGGGGAATGAACACTGAAGCTTTCTTT
>TRBD2|few|TRBJ2-1|TRBV7-2
CASSLVSGRVDEQFF
TGTGCCAGCAGCTTAGTTAGCGGGAGAGTCGATGAGCAGTTCTTC